This T cell receptor (beta chain) was identified during a study of blood T cell repertoires in COVID-19. The junction had 9 bases not matched to a gene; V was cut back by 3 bases and J by 0 bases. CDR1 and CDR2 (germline): SGDLS, YYNGEE. CDR3 length: 17 amino acids. TCRdb's table, derived via immunoSEQ multiplex PCR, lists solely in-frame clones and lacks some. The table lists 30,000 to 45,000 clones, approximately 80% of them singletons, with around two fifths in the top ten. The sequenced sample consisted of peripheral blood. V and J are TRBV9 and TRBJ1-3, with 7 bases fitting TRBD1. The sequence was obtained from a human donor in a cohort sampled during active or convalescent COVID-19. The donor label of this sample is uncertain. The CDR3 region has the DNA TGTGCCAGCAGCGCCACCCGGGACAGTCCCTCTGGAAACACCATATATTTT. This encodes CASSATRDSPSGNTIYF.